The rows below give T cell receptor beta chains drawn from one sample of a study of shared T cell receptors in the human thymus. Assay: immunoSEQ multiplex PCR; the TCRdb copy retains only in-frame clones and omits some. The table shows roughly 410,000 clones, with over 90% occurring only once. Sequencing used thymocytes. These receptors originate from a human donor. Both conserved end residues are part of each CDR3. D genes are given only for firm matches. Only part of the rows carry a size: once, few, many, or a class if the clone is expanded.

clone size: once; J gene: TRBJ2-1; D gene: .; V gene: TRBV5-1; CDR3 DNA: TGCGCCAGCAGCCCTCCCCGACTCAGCTCCTACAATGAGCAGTTCTTC; CDR3 protein: CASSPPRLSSYNEQFF
clone size: .; J gene: TRBJ2-1; D gene: .; V gene: TRBV5-1; CDR3 DNA: TGCGCCAGCAGCTTGGCCCAGACGGTGGCCTACAATGAGCAGTTCTTC; CDR3 protein: CASSLAQTVAYNEQFF
clone size: .; J gene: TRBJ2-7; D gene: TRBD1; V gene: TRBV11-1; CDR3 DNA: TGTGCCAGCAGCTTAGCGCCGACAGGGGGCCCTAGCTCCTACGAGCAGTACTTC; CDR3 protein: CASSLAPTGGPSSYEQYF
clone size: once; J gene: TRBJ2-7; D gene: .; V gene: TRBV5-1; CDR3 DNA: TGCGCCAGCAGCTTAGGGGACGAGCAGTACTTC; CDR3 protein: CASSLGDEQYF
clone size: .; J gene: TRBJ1-2; D gene: .; V gene: TRBV29-1; CDR3 DNA: TGCAGCGTTGAAAAGTCCCAGGGCAACTATGGCTACACCTTC; CDR3 protein: CSVEKSQGNYGYTF
clone size: .; J gene: TRBJ1-2; D gene: TRBD1; V gene: TRBV13; CDR3 DNA: TGTGCCAGCAGCTCAGAAGGGACAGGGAACTATGGCTACACCTTC; CDR3 protein: CASSSEGTGNYGYTF
clone size: .; J gene: TRBJ2-5; D gene: .; V gene: TRBV27; CDR3 DNA: TGTGCCAGCAGTTTATCAGGCTTTGCGGAGGGGCAAGAGACCCAGTACTTC; CDR3 protein: CASSLSGFAEGQETQYF
clone size: .; J gene: TRBJ2-7; D gene: TRBD2; V gene: TRBV7-2; CDR3 DNA: TGTGCCAGCAGCTCCCGTAGCGGGAGAGCCTACGAGCAGTACTTC; CDR3 protein: CASSSRSGRAYEQYF
clone size: .; J gene: TRBJ2-1; D gene: TRBD1; V gene: TRBV5-1; CDR3 DNA: TGCGCCAGCAGCTCGAAGGACAGGGGGAAAAACAATGAGCAGTTCTTC; CDR3 protein: CASSSKDRGKNNEQFF
clone size: .; J gene: TRBJ1-2; D gene: .; V gene: TRBV6-4; CDR3 DNA: TGTGCCAGCAGTGCCCTTAGAGGAGACTATGGCTACACCTTC; CDR3 protein: CASSALRGDYGYTF
clone size: .; J gene: TRBJ1-2; D gene: .; V gene: TRBV7-2; CDR3 DNA: TGTGCCAGCAGCTTATGGGGGCCCCGAGGGGGAAGGGGCGAAGATGGCTACACCTTC; CDR3 protein: CASSLWGPRGGRGEDGYTF
clone size: .; J gene: TRBJ2-6; D gene: .; V gene: TRBV28; CDR3 DNA: TGTGCCAGCAGTTTAAGGGCCCTCTCTGGGGCCAACGTCCTGACTTTC; CDR3 protein: CASSLRALSGANVLTF
clone size: few; J gene: TRBJ1-1; D gene: .; V gene: TRBV7-9; CDR3 DNA: TGTGCCAGCCAGGGGTTTTTGACCACTGAAGCTTTCTTT; CDR3 protein: CASQGFLTTEAFF
clone size: few; J gene: TRBJ1-1; D gene: .; V gene: TRBV7-9; CDR3 DNA: TGTGCCAGCAGAATACGGACGAACACTGAAGCTTTCTTT; CDR3 protein: CASRIRTNTEAFF
clone size: .; J gene: TRBJ2-5; D gene: .; V gene: TRBV4-2; CDR3 DNA: TGTGCCAGTAAGATCGTCGGGGAGGAGGGGGAAGAGACCCAGTACTTC; CDR3 protein: CASKIVGEEGEETQYF
clone size: once; J gene: TRBJ2-1; D gene: .; V gene: TRBV6-6; CDR3 DNA: TGTGCCAGCAAAGCTGGTAATGAGCAGTTCTTC; CDR3 protein: CASKAGNEQFF
clone size: .; J gene: TRBJ1-1; D gene: .; V gene: TRBV5-1; CDR3 DNA: TGCGCCAGCCAATGGACGACAGGAAAGGTGAACACTGAAGCTTTCTTT; CDR3 protein: CASQWTTGKVNTEAFF
clone size: .; J gene: TRBJ1-1; D gene: .; V gene: TRBV30; CDR3 DNA: TGTGCCTGGAGTGTAAAGGCAGCCTTGCCAGGGACTGAAGCTTTCTTT; CDR3 protein: CAWSVKAALPGTEAFF
clone size: .; J gene: TRBJ2-7; D gene: .; V gene: TRBV4-1; CDR3 DNA: TGCGCCAGCAGCCAAGAAGGGGCCTACGAGCAGTACTTC; CDR3 protein: CASSQEGAYEQYF
clone size: .; J gene: TRBJ1-2; D gene: TRBD1; V gene: TRBV13; CDR3 DNA: TGTGCCAGCAGCTTATCCGACAGGGTCTATGGCTACACCTTC; CDR3 protein: CASSLSDRVYGYTF
clone size: .; J gene: TRBJ2-1; D gene: TRBD2; V gene: TRBV7-9; CDR3 DNA: TGTGCCAGCAGCTTAGGACTAGCGGGAGCAGGTTCCTACAATGAGCAGTTCTTC; CDR3 protein: CASSLGLAGAGSYNEQFF
clone size: .; J gene: TRBJ2-7; D gene: .; V gene: TRBV2; CDR3 DNA: TGTGCCAGCAGGGGTAAAACCTACGAGCAGTACTTC; CDR3 protein: CASRGKTYEQYF
clone size: .; J gene: TRBJ2-1; D gene: .; V gene: TRBV5-1; CDR3 DNA: TGCGCCAGCAGCGCCGGGATGACCTACAATGAGCAGTTCTTC; CDR3 protein: CASSAGMTYNEQFF
clone size: .; J gene: TRBJ1-2; D gene: TRBD1; V gene: TRBV6-6; CDR3 DNA: TGTGCCAGCACCACTGGGGGACAGGGAGGCTATGGCTACACCTTC; CDR3 protein: CASTTGGQGGYGYTF
clone size: .; J gene: TRBJ1-5; D gene: .; V gene: TRBV5-1; CDR3 DNA: TGCGCCAGCAGCTTGAGGGAAGTTAGCAATCAGCCCCAGCATTTT; CDR3 protein: CASSLREVSNQPQHF
clone size: .; J gene: TRBJ1-5; D gene: .; V gene: TRBV21-1; CDR3 DNA: TGTGCCAGCAGCAAATGTACCGGGACAGGGTTCGGTTCAGATCAGCCCCAGCATTTT; CDR3 protein: CASSKCTGTGFGSDQPQHF
clone size: .; J gene: TRBJ1-2; D gene: TRBD1; V gene: TRBV19; CDR3 DNA: TGTGCCAGTAGTCCGCAGGGACAGACCTCTAACTATGGCTACACCTTC; CDR3 protein: CASSPQGQTSNYGYTF